This T cell receptor (beta chain) was obtained from a study of T cells in Graves' hyperthyroidism and ophthalmopathy (dated by TCRdb to the late 2010s). Background on the whole study: Peripheral blood samples were taken at initial diagnosis, before any treatment was given. According to the paper, TCR Vbeta CDR3 sequencing was carried out on about 140 peripheral blood samples, which came from fewer than 50 ophthalmopathy, 75 or so hyperthyroidism and 17 progressor patients. After sampling, hyperthyroidism patients received methimazole starting at 30 mg daily, and ophthalmopathy patients received high-dose intravenous methylprednisolone. To identify TCR V-J signatures that set the groups apart, the researchers used a discovery cohort of 95 to 100 patients, made up of 43 with Graves' ophthalmopathy and some 55 with stable Graves' hyperthyroidism. Prospective prediction of ophthalmopathy was tested in an independent validation cohort of fewer than 20 hyperthyroidism patients and some 17 patients who later progressed to ophthalmopathy. For training and testing, the roughly 93 patients in the discovery cohort were randomly divided in a 7:3 ratio. The study also compared thyroid tissue and blood T-cell repertoires from five or six Graves' hyperthyroidism patients.

A note on this clonotype: This receptor's antigen is unknown. No per-base quality is available; no much larger clone lies one base away.

Overall results and qualifications from the work: In validation, the model predicted progression to ophthalmopathy with approximately 71% sensitivity and over 72% specificity, a median of roughly seven months before onset. Sample size was not statistically predetermined, and blinding of investigators to group allocation was not performed. Most expanded thyroid clonotypes (frequency above 0.001) were also detected in blood, a finding suggesting that blood repertoires may reflect thyroid immune responses. A model built on a 13 V-J signature distinguished ophthalmopathy from stable hyperthyroidism, reaching roughly 88% sensitivity and 81.08% specificity in cross-validation and 80%/75% in testing.

Hyperthyroidism patients were newly diagnosed, with disease duration under 2 months, and aged 18 to 65 years. The study excluded patients with uncontrolled infections, other autoimmune diseases, pregnancy or lactation. Diagnoses relied on clinical symptoms, serum thyroxine and TRAb, thyroid ultrasound and orbital computed tomography. For progressor patients, blood was drawn at the first diagnosis of hyperthyroidism, before any ophthalmopathy symptoms had appeared. PBMCs were separated from under 11 ml of fresh peripheral blood using Ficoll-Paque density gradient centrifugation. Progressor patients were first diagnosed with Graves' hyperthyroidism and then developed ophthalmopathy during follow-up. Total RNA was extracted with Trizol reagent, and quality was checked on an Agilent 2100 Bioanalyzer. Amplification of TCR beta CDR3 regions was carried out from RNA transcripts. For the first round of RT-PCR on the TCR CDR3, the HTBI primer set was used together with the Qiagen OneStep RT-PCR kit. Libraries were constructed in a second round of multiplex PCR, after which size selection and purification were carried out. Sequencing of the libraries was done on an Illumina HiSeq2000 using paired-end 100 bp reads. The study's own analysis went as follows. SOAPnuke was used to process the raw data, with reads discarded if the reads contained adapters or uncalled bases, had a mean Phred below 15, or lacked an exact constant-primer or identifier match. COPE v1.2.5 was used to merge high-quality paired reads, and clonotypes were defined as unique nucleotide sequences. MiTCR v1.1 was used to align clonotypes to the IMGT TRBV, TRBD and TRBJ reference segments. Analysis was restricted to V-J combinations with a frequency above 0.0001, which covered 99% to 99.2% of repertoires. A TCS score was defined as the ratio of F50 (clonal expansion) to E x V (chaos), with BLOSUM62-based TCRdist applied between CDR3 peptides within each V-J. Welch's t-statistics and random forest reduced roughly 540 V-J features to 10 to 15, which were used in a naive Bayes classifier (R e1071). Using fastp at Q25 and MiXCR, TCRdb reprocessed the public reads and kept productive beta chains. Duplicate CDR3 protein sequences are folded into a single record with the most common DNA and genes. TCRdb's processing, not the authors', yielded these V and J calls. Within this sample are 300,000 to 450,000 distinct CDR3 sequences, with approximately 14% of them counted one time only. Roughly a quarter of the sample goes to the ten largest clones.

From the cysteine through the phenylalanine, the CDR3 covers 13 amino acids. The kept DNA is CDR3 alone, 39 bases in frame from the first base. CDR1 and CDR2, per the germline V gene (reference sequence), are DFQATT and SNEGSKA. Deletion took 7 bases off V and 0 bases off J, with a span of 10 bases between the germline ends. The material sequenced was blood. The V and J genes are TRBV20-1 and TRBJ2-1; D gene: possibly TRBD2, on 5 matching bases. This TCR was sampled from a woman under 30 with Graves' hyperthyroidism that later progressed to Graves' ophthalmopathy. The sequence in DNA is TGCAGTGGCGGGCATCCCTCCTACAATGAGCAGTTCTTC. The resulting protein is CSGGHPSYNEQFF.